Each of the 25 T cell receptor beta chains below was sequenced from the same sample in a study of blood T cell repertoires in COVID-19. Sequencing was performed with immunoSEQ multiplex PCR; in TCRdb, only in-frame clones are kept and a portion is missing. This sample has about 81,000 clones, with about four fifths found just once. The sample comprised peripheral blood. These receptor sequences come from a human donor in a cohort sampled during active COVID-19.

The chain links TRBV11-2 to TRBJ1-1, with 8 bases matching TRBD1. This CDR3 region has 14 residues. Trimming cost V 1 base and J 2 bases; bases outside gene matches: 0. Germline loops: CDR1 SGHAT, CDR2 FQNNGV. CDR3: CASSLAGGNTEAFF. CDR3 DNA: TGTGCCAGCAGCTTAGCAGGGGGCAACACTGAAGCTTTCTTT. The full variable domain, rest sourced from reference TRBV11-2 and TRBJ1-1, is EAGVAQSPRYKIIEKRQSVAFWCNPISGHATLYWYQQILGQGPKLLIQFQNNGVVDDSQLPKDRFSAERLKGVDSTLKIQPAKLEDSAVYLCASSLAGGNTEAFFGQGTRLTVV.

The rearrangement joins TRBV29-1 to TRBJ2-3; D is undetermined. Trimming removed 5 bases from V and 7 bases from J, with 10 bases in between. Germline CDR1 is SQVTM and CDR2 is ANQGSEA. The length of the CDR3 is 11 residues. DNA of the CDR3: TGCAGCGTTCGCAGCGTAAATACGCAGTATTTT. Protein sequence: CSVRSVNTQYF.

The chain couples TRBV29-1 to TRBJ2-5; possible D gene TRBD1, 6 bases. The CDR3 consists of 15 residues. Germline CDR1 and CDR2: SQVTM and ANQGSEA. With 6 bases removed from V and 5 bases from J, the gap between germline ends came to 22 bases. CDR3 region: CSVPRGSGVGETQYF. The DNA of the CDR3 is TGCAGCGTCCCCCGGGGTTCAGGGGTAGGGGAGACCCAGTACTTC.

V usage is TRBV6-5 and J usage is TRBJ1-5; D is possibly TRBD1 (6 bases). Trimming removed 6 bases at V and 9 bases at J, with 12 bases between. Germline V gene sequence: CDR1 MNHEY, CDR2 SVGAGI. The CDR3 has 12 amino acids. The CDR3 loop is CASRNQGTPQHF. CDR3 nucleotide sequence: TGTGCCAGCAGAAATCAGGGGACGCCCCAGCATTTT.

The chain links TRBV18 to TRBJ1-2; D gene uncertain. The CDR3 consists of 13 residues. The ends were cut back, 5 bases at V and 0 bases at J, with 7 bases in the middle. Germline V CDR1 and CDR2: KGHSH, LQKENI. The chain's CDR3 is CASSSLANYGYTF. The CDR3 DNA reads TGTGCCAGCTCATCCCTAGCTAACTATGGCTACACCTTC.

The V and J genes are TRBV6-2 or TRBV6-3 and TRBJ2-1; TRBD1 matches 11 bases. Germline CDR1 is MNHEY and CDR2 is SVGEGT. V trimming: 4 bases; J trimming: 6 bases; junction bases outside the gene matches: 5. The CDR3 is made up of 15 amino acids. This CDR3 is CASSSRDRGVNEQFF. CDR3 nucleotide sequence: TGTGCCAGCAGTTCCCGGGACAGGGGGGTCAATGAGCAGTTCTTC.

The rearrangement links TRBV2 to TRBJ1-5, with D possibly matching TRBD1 (6 bases). Trimming took 5 bases from V and 5 from J, leaving 22 bases between them. CDR3 length: 17 residues. Germline CDR1 is SNHLY and CDR2 is FYNNEI. The CDR3 is CASSRGRGRRQDQPQHF. The CDR3 DNA follows: TGTGCCAGCAGTAGGGGGAGGGGAAGGAGGCAGGATCAGCCCCAGCATTTT. Drawing the rest from reference TRBV2 and TRBJ1-5, the complete variable domain is EPEVTQTPSHQVTQMGQEVILRCVPISNHLYFYWYRQILGQKVEFLVSFYNNEISEKSEIFDDQFSVERPDGSNFTLKIRSTKLEDSAMYFCASSRGRGRRQDQPQHFGDGTRLSIL.

J is TRBJ1-2 and V is TRBV5-6, with 8 bases lining up with TRBD1. Unmatched junction bases numbered 9, after V lost 4 bases and J lost 7 bases. The CDR3 spans 14 residues. CDR1 SGHDT and CDR2 YYEEEE come from the germline V gene. CDR3 residues: CASSRSDRVAGYTF. CDR3 bases: TGTGCCAGCAGCAGGTCGGACAGGGTCGCTGGCTACACCTTC.

CDR3 residues: CASSQIWLAGGIFGHEQFF. The CDR3 bases are TGTGCCAGCAGCCAAATTTGGCTAGCGGGGGGGATTTTTGGGCATGAGCAGTTCTTC. The chain links TRBV3-1 (or the pseudogene TRBV3-2) to TRBJ2-1, with 12 nucleotides matching TRBD2. Trimming cost V 2 bases and J 8 bases; bases outside gene matches: 16. This CDR3 is built from 19 residues. Germline V CDR1 and CDR2: LGHDT, YNNKEL (reference sequence).

This chain joins TRBV15 and TRBJ2-7; 7 nucleotides line up with TRBD2. This CDR3 region has 15 residues. CDR1 is LNHNV, CDR2 YYDKDF, per germline (reference sequence). V dropped 3 bases and J dropped 4; count of bases not matched to a gene: 9. Here the CDR3 reads CATSSNWGTKYEQYF. The CDR3 nucleotides are TGTGCCACCAGCAGTAATTGGGGGACTAAATACGAGCAGTACTTC.

As DNA, the CDR3 is TGTGCCAGCAGCTCCGCTTTAGCGGAACAAGAGACCCAGTACTTC. It encodes CASSSALAEQETQYF. This sequence joins TRBV5-8 and TRBJ2-5; D might be TRBD2 (6 bases). V lost 3 bases, J lost 2 bases, and 14 bases lay in between. CDR1 and CDR2 (germline): SGHTS, YDEGEE. This CDR3 region has 15 residues.

This clone was observed a few times. The junction shows a germline mismatch at one end, possibly a read error. The rearrangement joins TRBV28 to TRBJ1-2; 7 positions match TRBD1. From germline, CDR1 is MDHEN and CDR2 SYDVKM. The CDR3 is made up of 15 amino acids. The CDR3 spells CASTLGGSTNYDYTF. The DNA for the CDR3 is TGTGCCAGCACCCTAGGGGGCAGTACTAACTATGACTACACCTTC.

The sample holds a few counts of this clone. The chain employs TRBV24-1 and TRBJ2-7; 10 bases line up with TRBD2. CDR1 KGHDR and CDR2 SFDVKD come from the germline V gene. The CDR3 extends over 15 amino acids. V lost 5 bases, J lost 0 bases, and 3 bases stayed unmatched. The CDR3 spells CATSALAGSSYEQYF. CDR3 coding DNA: TGTGCCACCAGTGCACTAGCGGGGAGCTCCTACGAGCAGTACTTC.

This sequence joins TRBV2 and TRBJ2-7; 9 positions agree with TRBD1. The junction had 12 bases not matched to a gene; V was cut back by 5 bases and J by 7 bases. The germline V gene encodes CDR1 SNHLY and CDR2 FYNNEI. This CDR3 spans 15 amino acids. This CDR3 is CASSTPGQGPPEQYF. DNA for the CDR3: TGTGCCAGCAGTACTCCGGGACAGGGCCCCCCGGAGCAGTACTTC.

The chain combines TRBV28 with TRBJ1-5; the D is unclear. The CDR3 spans 12 residues. The V gene's germline CDR1 is MDHEN and CDR2 SYDVKM. V was clipped by 4 bases and J by 3 bases, with 4 bases between them. CDR3 in amino acids: CASSYYNQPQHF. The CDR3 DNA reads as TGTGCCAGCAGTTATTACAATCAGCCCCAGCATTTT.

The chain carries TRBV12-5 and TRBJ2-4; 8 nucleotides line up with TRBD2. Germline V lookup: CDR1 LGHNT, CDR2 FRNRAP. V lost 7 bases to trimming and J lost 5 bases; unmatched junction nucleotides: 19. The CDR3 has 18 residues. This CDR3 reads CASAPVGGERTEQNIQYF. The CDR3 DNA is TGTGCTAGTGCCCCTGTCGGGGGGGAAAGGACAGAACAAAACATTCAGTACTTC.

The V call is TRBV6-5, the J call TRBJ2-1; 7 bases fit TRBD1. This CDR3 region has 15 residues. With V trimmed by 2 bases and J by 2 bases, 3 bases remained unmatched. Germline assignment: CDR1 MNHEY and CDR2 SVGAGI. The CDR3 sequence is CASSYRGRAYNEQFF. The CDR3 DNA reads TGTGCCAGCAGTTACAGGGGGCGCGCCTACAATGAGCAGTTCTTC.

This clone showed up just a few times. This sequence joins TRBV27 and TRBJ1-5; 9 bases align to TRBD1. With 8 bases clipped from V and 5 bases from J, the junction kept 10 bases outside the gene matches. CDR3 length: 15 residues. Germline CDR1 is MNHEY and CDR2 is SMNVEV (reference sequence). The CDR3 protein is CASGGAGTGYQPQHF. The CDR3 region has the DNA TGTGCCAGCGGAGGAGCCGGGACAGGGTATCAGCCCCAGCATTTT.

The genes are TRBV18 and TRBJ1-1; the D gene is possibly TRBD1 (5 bases). This CDR3 is 16 amino acids long. The V gene's germline CDR1 is KGHSH and CDR2 LQKENI. V lost 3 bases to trimming and J lost 4 bases, with 18 bases between them. CDR3 DNA sequence: TGTGCCAGCTCACCCTCCTTAGGGGCGCGCGGCACTGAAGCTTTCTTT. This encodes CASSPSLGARGTEAFF.

The table lists this clone with a count of one. The chain employs TRBV11-2 and TRBJ2-7; 10 bases fit TRBD1. Trimming removed 5 bases from V and 6 bases from J; junction bases left unmatched: 7. The CDR3 is made up of 14 amino acids. CDR1 is SGHAT, CDR2 FQNNGV, per germline. The CDR3 bases are TGTGCCAGCAGCCAAAGGACAGGGGGTGTCGAGCAGTACTTC. Translation gives CASSQRTGGVEQYF.

The chain carries TRBV3-1 (or the pseudogene TRBV3-2) and TRBJ2-1, with a tentative D call TRBD2 (6 bases). V dropped 0 bases and J dropped 8 bases, with 17 bases sitting between them. The length of the CDR3 is 16 residues. In germline, CDR1 is LGHDT, CDR2 YNNKEL (reference sequence). This chain's CDR3 is CASSQERRVRIYEQFF. The DNA of the CDR3 is TGTGCCAGCAGCCAAGAAAGGAGGGTCCGGATCTATGAGCAGTTCTTC.

The J gene is TRBJ1-4, the V gene TRBV6-5; 7 bases map to TRBD1. Germline V gene lookup returns CDR1 MNHEY and CDR2 SVGAGI. Germline trimming cut 7 bases from V and 4 bases from J; bases unmatched to any gene: 6. The length of the CDR3 is 14 residues. This CDR3 is CASKAGGGNEKLFF. CDR3 nucleotide sequence: TGTGCCAGCAAGGCAGGGGGTGGTAATGAAAAACTGTTTTTT.

The V and J genes are TRBV18 and TRBJ1-5; maybe TRBD1 (6 bases). The CDR3 length is 14 residues. V dropped 0 bases and J dropped 9 bases, with 12 bases sitting between them. Germline lookup yields CDR1 KGHSH and CDR2 LQKENI. The CDR3 sequence is CASSPPPPTGPQHF. The CDR3 bases are TGTGCCAGCTCACCACCGCCCCCGACAGGGCCCCAGCATTTT.

This chain joins TRBV10-3 and TRBJ2-7, with 9 bases that match TRBD1. The germline CDR1 and CDR2 sequences are ENHRY and SYGVKD. The CDR3 spans 12 residues. J lost 3 bases, V lost 8 bases, and 2 bases had no gene match. This CDR3 is CAIGQGSYEQYF. The DNA for the CDR3 is TGTGCCATCGGACAGGGGAGCTACGAGCAGTACTTC.

The V call is TRBV6-6, the J call TRBJ2-1; 7 bases map to TRBD2. Per the germline V gene, CDR1 is MNHNY and CDR2 is SVGAGI (reference sequence). Losses at the gene ends were 1 base for V and 7 bases for J; bases not matched to a gene: 4. CDR3 length: 14 residues. The CDR3 coding sequence is TGTGCCAGCAGTTACTTCTTCGGGGGGAATGAGCAGTTCTTC. Translated: CASSYFFGGNEQFF.